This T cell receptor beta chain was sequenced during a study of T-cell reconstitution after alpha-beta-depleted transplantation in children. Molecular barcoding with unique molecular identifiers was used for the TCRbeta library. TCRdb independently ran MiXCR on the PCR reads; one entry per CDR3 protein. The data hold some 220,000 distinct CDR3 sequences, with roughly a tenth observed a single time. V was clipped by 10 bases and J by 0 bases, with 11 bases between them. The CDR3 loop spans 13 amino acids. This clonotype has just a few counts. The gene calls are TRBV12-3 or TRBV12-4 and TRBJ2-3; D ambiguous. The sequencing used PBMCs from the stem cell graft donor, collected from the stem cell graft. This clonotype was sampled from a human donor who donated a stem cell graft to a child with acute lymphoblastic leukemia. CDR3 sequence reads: CATLTPSTDTQYF. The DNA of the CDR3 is TGTGCCACCCTGACCCCGAGCACAGATACGCAGTATTTT.